A selection of T cell receptor beta chains follows, all from one sample in a study of Ad26.COV2.S vaccination and SARS-CoV-2 variants. The repertoire was sequenced with immunoSEQ multiplex PCR; TCRdb's copy has only in-frame clones and lacks some. The table shows about 320,000 clones, with approximately 86% occurring only once. The material sequenced was peripheral blood, taken in a trial of Ad26.COV2.S vaccine versus placebo. The receptor source for this set is a person between 18 and 65 years old who received the Ad26.COV2.S COVID-19 vaccine or a placebo. Each CDR3 is given with its conserved first and last residue. A D gene is named only where the DNA matches it firmly. Clone size is stated in some rows and not others, as once, few, many or a class when expanded.

v_call,clone_size,d_call,j_call,cdr3_length,cdr3_nt,cdr3_aa
TRBV10-2,-,TRBD1,TRBJ2-5,13,TGCGCCAGCATCGACAGGGGCTCTGGGACCCAGTACTTC,CASIDRGSGTQYF
TRBV2,few,TRBD1,TRBJ1-6,14,TGTGCCAGCAGTGCTACAGGGGATAATTCACCCCTCCACTTT,CASSATGDNSPLHF
TRBV3-1/TRBV3-2,-,-,TRBJ1-1,14,TGTGCCAGCAGCCTAGGGGAAATGAACACTGAAGCTTTCTTT,CASSLGEMNTEAFF
TRBV6-2/TRBV6-3,-,-,TRBJ2-1,14,TGTGCCAGCAGTTATGGGGGGTCCTACAATGAGCAGTTCTTC,CASSYGGSYNEQFF
TRBV4-1,-,-,TRBJ1-4,16,TGCGCCAGCAGCCAAGACAGCGGGGGCTACAATGAAAAACTGTTTTTT,CASSQDSGGYNEKLFF
TRBV7-9,-,TRBD1,TRBJ1-4,16,TGTGCCAGCAGCTTAGAACAGGGGTCTTATGATGAAAAACTGTTTTTT,CASSLEQGSYDEKLFF
TRBV4-1,-,-,TRBJ1-2,16,TGCGCCAGCAGCCAAGATGTAGGGAGTCGGGTCTATGGCTACACCTTC,CASSQDVGSRVYGYTF
TRBV7-9,-,-,TRBJ1-2,13,TGTGCCAGCAGCTTACCCCCGGGGTATGGCTACACCTTC,CASSLPPGYGYTF
TRBV7-2,once,-,TRBJ1-3,16,TGTGCCAGCAGCGAGACGGCTCCCATCTCTGGAAACACCATATATTTT,CASSETAPISGNTIYF
TRBV5-4,once,-,TRBJ1-2,13,TGTGCCAGCAGCGCAAACAGGGTACAGGGCTACACCTTC,CASSANRVQGYTF
TRBV3-1/TRBV3-2,-,-,TRBJ1-1,15,TGTGCCAGCAGCCAAGATACATCAGGGTGGGCTGAAGCTTTCTTT,CASSQDTSGWAEAFF
TRBV6-5,-,-,TRBJ2-1,14,TGTGCCAGCAGTTCCCACTGGACTGGCGATGAGCAGTTCTTC,CASSSHWTGDEQFF
TRBV5-1,-,-,TRBJ2-5,15,TGCGCCAGCAGCTGGACGCGGCCGAGCGGAGAGGCCCAGTACTTC,CASSWTRPSGEAQYF
TRBV11-3,once,TRBD2,TRBJ2-1,14,TGTGCCAGCAGCCGCGGGAGCTCCTACAATGAGCAGTTCTTC,CASSRGSSYNEQFF
TRBV2,few,-,TRBJ2-2,17,TGTGCCACCACCCCTGAAGGGGGGCGGTTGAACACCGGGGAGCTGTTTTTT,CATTPEGGRLNTGELFF
TRBV18,-,TRBD1,TRBJ1-4,14,TGTGCCAGCTCACCTGACAGGGTTGGGGAAAAACTGTTTTTT,CASSPDRVGEKLFF
TRBV5-4,-,-,TRBJ2-1,15,TGTGCCAGCAGCATGGGGCCCGCGCCGAACAATGAGCAGTTCTTC,CASSMGPAPNNEQFF